A selection of T cell receptor beta chains follows, all from one sample in a study of T cells after posttransplantation cyclophosphamide. Using immunoSEQ multiplex PCR, the repertoire was profiled, and TCRdb retains in-frame clones only, with some absent. Among under 3,000 clones listed, 85% were seen once. Sequencing was performed on PBMCs, taken after allogeneic stem cell transplant with posttransplant cyclophosphamide. The receptors come from a male patient aged 25-45 years who received an allogeneic stem cell transplant from a related donor, was CMV-positive, and had acute GVHD only. Some T cells may arise from the graft donor. The conserved cysteine and the conserved F or W are not part of the CDR3 here. Each record gives: V gene, D gene, CDR3 protein. The D gene is left open where the match is weak.

>TRBV2|-
ASSPQETQY
>TRBV13|-
ASSRRQGGYNEQF
>TRBV28|TRBD1
ASRPQGASNSPLH
>TRBV7-3|TRBD2
ASSSGLAGKNTQY
>TRBV6-6|TRBD2
ASGLAGIYEQY
>TRBV7-2|-
ASSTGGRSYGYT
>TRBV6-1|TRBD1
ASRADRKETQY
>TRBV5-1|TRBD1
ASRRNFRDRGSGANVLT
>TRBV5-6|-
ASSPSQGITEAF
>TRBV7-2|TRBD2
ASSVTAGGLGAQY